Listed below are T cell receptor beta chains from one sample, sequenced in a study of cytomegalovirus exposure and HLA in healthy donors. TCRdb's copy holds only in-frame clones and misses some; the assay was immunoSEQ multiplex PCR. The specimen's table records 60,000 to 75,000 clones. Sequenced: PBMCs. All receptors come from a female donor in good health and CMV-seropositive. CDR3s leave out the opening cysteine and the closing phenylalanine or tryptophan. The order of the fields is V gene, J gene, CDR3 protein.

>TRBV25-1|TRBJ2-1
ASSVRQSSYNEQF
>TRBV29-1|TRBJ2-1
SVVAGRRGNEQF
>TRBV19|TRBJ2-3
ASSPGTGWDTQY
>TRBV7-9|TRBJ1-6
ASSGTEWGPYSPLH
>TRBV6-5|TRBJ2-7
ASSESGGPSYEQY
>TRBV19|TRBJ2-1
ASSRDTPYNEQF
>TRBV18|TRBJ2-2
ASSPTGASNTGELF
>TRBV7-3|TRBJ2-2
ASSLIPSGLNTGELF
>TRBV30|TRBJ2-1
AWRGPRGYNEQF
>TRBV4-1|TRBJ1-2
ASSQRTPSTGRYGYT
>TRBV28|TRBJ2-5
ASNLGGEETQY
>TRBV7-2|TRBJ2-3
ASSDPGLAFRDTQY
>TRBV7-9|TRBJ1-4
ASSLALNRGEKLF
>TRBV4-3|TRBJ1-6
ASSQGGSASPLH
>TRBV18|TRBJ2-7
ASSPHPTVDEQY
>TRBV4-2|TRBJ2-3
ASSQSGLALTSTDTQY
>TRBV20-1|TRBJ2-7
SASGGYEQY
>TRBV1|TRBJ1-5
TSRPRNRAGQPQH
>TRBV5-1|TRBJ1-1
ASSLQGSMNTEAF
>TRBV6-1|TRBJ2-7
ASSDTSGYEQY
>TRBV18|TRBJ2-7
ASSPMGLHEQY
>TRBV7-2|TRBJ2-7
ASSRRTGPSSYEQY
>TRBV5-6|TRBJ2-2
ASSLVVGQGVGELF
>TRBV4-3|TRBJ2-7
ASSQDRQLGSYEQY
>TRBV5-8|TRBJ2-1
ASSLAIYNEQF
>TRBV12-5|TRBJ1-2
ASGLSGGYT
>TRBV2|TRBJ1-6
ASSVDRGSSPLH
>TRBV6-5|TRBJ1-2
ASSYRGNSYGYT